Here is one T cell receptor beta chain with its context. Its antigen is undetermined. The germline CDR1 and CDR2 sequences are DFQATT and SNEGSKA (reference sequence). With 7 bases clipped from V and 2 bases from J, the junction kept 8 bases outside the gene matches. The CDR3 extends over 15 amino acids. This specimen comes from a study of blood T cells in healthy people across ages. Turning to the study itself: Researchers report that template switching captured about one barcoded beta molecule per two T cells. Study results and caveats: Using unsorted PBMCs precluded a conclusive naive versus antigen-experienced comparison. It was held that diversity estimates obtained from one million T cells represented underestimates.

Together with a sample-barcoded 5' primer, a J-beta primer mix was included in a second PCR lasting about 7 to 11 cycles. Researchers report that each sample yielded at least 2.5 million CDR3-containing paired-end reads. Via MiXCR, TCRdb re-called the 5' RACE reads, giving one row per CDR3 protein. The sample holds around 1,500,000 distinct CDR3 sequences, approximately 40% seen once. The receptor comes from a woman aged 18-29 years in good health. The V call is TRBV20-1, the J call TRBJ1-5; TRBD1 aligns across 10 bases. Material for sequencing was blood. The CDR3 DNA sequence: TGCAGTGTCTCCTCGACAGGGGGCCGCAATCAGCCCCAGCATTTT. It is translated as CSVSSTGGRNQPQHF.